The text below deals with one T cell receptor (beta chain). The antigen remains unidentified. Profiling relied on immunoSEQ multiplex PCR, and the TCRdb table lists in-frame clones only, not all of them. The sample shows tens of thousands of clones, approximately 82% of them seen only once. Cycle 7 day 1, cycle 4 day 1, and baseline were the timepoints at which blood was sampled. The V gene's germline CDR1 is MNHEY and CDR2 SMNVEV (reference sequence). V lost 5 bases and J lost 5, with 10 bases in between. This CDR3 is built from 14 residues. These data are taken from a study of OX40 agonist ivuxolimab in advanced cancers. About the research overall: Each patient was given ivuxolimab into a vein every 2 weeks, at 0.01 to 10 mg/kg. Among those enrolled, mean age was roughly 62 years (range 23 to 79) and 75% to 85% were male.

General study findings and limits: More expanded clones were found, on average, in CD8+ than in CD4+ T cells.

The material was CD4+ or CD8+ T cells sorted from blood, obtained in a trial of the OX40 agonist ivuxolimab. The chain recombines TRBV27 with TRBJ1-6; D is perhaps TRBD1 (5 bases). This clonotype was sampled from an adult with an advanced solid tumor such as melanoma, head and neck, liver or kidney cancer. The CDR3 is CASSDQGDNSPLHF. The CDR3 region has the DNA TGTGCCAGCAGTGACCAGGGAGATAATTCACCCCTCCACTTT.